This section outlines one T cell receptor beta chain sequence together with its context. These data originate in a study of blood T cell repertoires in COVID-19. The V end lost 5 bases, the J end lost 0 bases, and 3 bases lay between the germline ends. The CDR3 runs 12 residues. The germline gives CDR1 WNHNN, CDR2 SYGVQD (reference sequence). Participants were aged about 18 to 100 years, lived in around 25 US areas, and enrolled virtually. Within 2 weeks of study entry, exposed participants had contacted a PCR-confirmed or clinician-diagnosed COVID-19 case. In the authors' workflow: Amplified reference gene primers provided the basis for estimating nucleated cell counts. Profiled with immunoSEQ multiplex PCR; TCRdb holds only in-frame clones, not every one. V and J calls and clone size follow that table, whereas D and trimming were derived from the DNA. The sample holds approximately 250,000 clones, about 91% seen once.

Sequences were obtained from PBMCs or T cells enriched from blood (not recorded which). The chain joins TRBV10-1 to TRBJ2-3; the D is unclear. The source of this sequence is a man in his forties who had been exposed to COVID-19. The CDR3 nucleotides read TGCGCCAGCAGTTCGAGCACAGATACGCAGTATTTT. Translating gives CASSSSTDTQYF.